The sequence of this T cell receptor (beta chain) was determined in a study of response to subunit inactivated influenza vaccine. Study-wide findings and caveats: Each seasonal influenza vaccination recruits few new T cells, the authors suggested.

TCRdb reanalysed the RT-PCR reads using MiXCR and keeps one entry per CDR3 protein. The sample holds around 200,000 distinct CDR3 sequences, about 9% seen once. V dropped 7 bases and J dropped 3; count of bases not matched to a gene: 7. This CDR3 comprises 14 residues. Germline lookup yields CDR1 SGHRS and CDR2 YFSETQ. This clonotype was found a few times. Its antigen is not known. The specimen comprised non-naive T cells sorted from PBMCs, sampled on the day of vaccination. The clonotype originates from a man aged 50-60 years who received an inactivated influenza vaccine. The J gene is TRBJ2-3, the V gene TRBV5-1; 8 bases are a match to TRBD2. The CDR3 DNA follows: TGCGCCAGCGGTCCCGGGGGGGTAACAGATACGCAGTATTTT. Translating it yields CASGPGGVTDTQYF.